This TCR beta chain originates from a study of graft-versus-host responses after intestinal transplantation. Background on the study: Among the recipients, all got anti-thymocyte globulin induction and then tacrolimus and steroids for around 3 years. Study-wide results and limits: GvH clones occurred in recipient marrow; some first appeared in ileum or blood. Association was observed between peak circulating GvH clone levels and early post-transplant HvG declines.

Germline V gene sequence: CDR1 MGHRA, CDR2 YSYEKL. The V gene lost 0 bases and the J gene lost 7 bases, with 16 bases spanning the gap. CDR3 size: 15 residues. Profiling relied on immunoSEQ multiplex PCR, and the TCRdb table lists in-frame clones only, not all of them. Of tens of thousands of clones detected, around nine tenths appear once; the ten largest clones hold around 10%. Worth noting for this clone: The antigen is unknown.

The chain recombines TRBV4-1 with TRBJ2-7; possible D gene TRBD2, 6 bases. This receptor was identified in a human patient who received an intestinal transplant, so some T cells may come from the graft donor. Sample: PBMCs, taken about 420 days after intestinal transplantation. The CDR3: CASSQDNRLVGEQYF. The CDR3 DNA sequence: TGCGCCAGCAGCCAAGATAATCGACTAGTGGGGGAGCAGTACTTC.